Below, 10 T cell receptor beta chains from the same sample are listed, as sequenced in a study of a mutant IDH1 vaccine in newly diagnosed glioma. Regarding time point: week 23, last vaccination. Vaccine doses each comprised 300 ug of mutant IDH1 20-mer peptide, with topical imiquimod. The antigens of these receptors remain unknown. The table came from immunoSEQ multiplex PCR; TCRdb's copy has only in-frame clones and leaves some out. Of about 82,000 clones in the sample, 65% to 90% were seen once. This specimen was PBMCs, taken from a glioma patient whose treatment included an IDH1 peptide vaccine. Every receptor here comes from a man aged 25 to 45 with glioma. Some clones in this sample may be carry-over from other donors' samples.

The chain employs TRBV4-3 and TRBJ1-6, with D possibly being TRBD1 (5 bases). The germline V and J ends were trimmed by 0 bases and 8 bases, with 20 bases remaining between them. The length of the CDR3 is 18 residues. Germline CDR1 and CDR2: LGHNA and YSLEER. The DNA for the CDR3 is TGCGCCAGCAGCCAAGAAGATGGGCGGGGCGTCAGTGATTCACCCCTCCACTTT. This gives the protein CASSQEDGRGVSDSPLHF.

This clone has a single count. The chain is built from TRBV28 and TRBJ1-5; 12 nucleotides line up with TRBD1. CDR1 and CDR2 (germline): MDHEN, SYDVKM. V was pared by 5 bases and J by 2 bases, with 7 bases of the junction left unmatched. The CDR3 sequence is 17 residues long. The CDR3 is CASSGTGGLLGNQPQHF. CDR3 sequence (DNA): TGTGCCAGCAGTGGGACAGGGGGCCTTTTGGGCAATCAGCCCCAGCATTTT.

This clone has ten or more counts. The J gene is TRBJ2-3, the V gene TRBV27, with D maybe TRBD2 (5 bases). Trimming cost V 3 bases and J 2 bases, with 6 bases left between them. CDR3 length: 13 residues. Germline CDR1 MNHEY, CDR2 SMNVEV (reference sequence). CDR3 nucleotides: TGTGCCAGCAGTTTGGGAGTCACAGATACGCAGTATTTT. Translating it yields CASSLGVTDTQYF.

This chain links TRBV6-6 with TRBJ2-3; D call uncertain. This CDR3 has 12 amino acids. Per the germline V gene, CDR1 is MNHNY and CDR2 is SVGAGI (reference sequence). Trimming removed 5 bases at V and 4 bases at J, with 7 bases between. DNA of the CDR3: TGTGCCAGCAGTCCCTTGGCAGATACGCAGTATTTT. Amino acid sequence: CASSPLADTQYF.

This chain uses TRBV7-2 with TRBJ1-2, with D uncertain. Per the germline V gene, CDR1 is SGHTA and CDR2 is FQGNSA. CDR3 length: 14 amino acids. V was shortened by 1 base and J by 6 bases, with 12 bases between the two germline ends. As DNA, the CDR3 is TGTGCCAGCAGCTTAGTCAGATCTTCGGATGGCTACACCTTC. This encodes CASSLVRSSDGYTF. The full variable domain, rest sourced from reference TRBV7-2 and TRBJ1-2, is GAGVSQSPSNKVTEKGKDVELRCDPISGHTALYWYRQSLGQGLEFLIYFQGNSAPDKSGLPSDRFSAERTGGSVSTLTIQRTQQEDSAVYLCASSLVRSSDGYTFGSGTRLTVV.

The rearrangement uses TRBV19 and TRBJ2-1; D uncertain. CDR3 length: 16 amino acids. Germline assignment: CDR1 LNHDA and CDR2 SQIVND (reference sequence). The ends were cut back, 6 bases at V and 5 bases at J, with 20 bases in the middle. CDR3 region: CASSEVDGVSHNEQFF. CDR3 coding DNA: TGTGCCAGTAGCGAGGTGGATGGGGTGTCGCACAATGAGCAGTTCTTC.

The chain couples TRBV28 to TRBJ1-2, with D uncertain. Trimming cost V 2 bases and J 1 base, with 11 bases left between them. This CDR3 contains 15 residues. Germline values: CDR1 MDHEN, CDR2 SYDVKM. The CDR3 nucleotides read TGTGCCAGCAGTTTAGTTGGGGAGCGTAACTATGGCTACACCTTC. Amino acids: CASSLVGERNYGYTF.

The chain links TRBV28 to TRBJ1-1, with D unresolved. The germline CDR1 and CDR2 sequences are MDHEN and SYDVKM. V lost 3 bases to trimming and J lost 1 base, with 6 bases between them. CDR3 length: 13 residues. DNA of the CDR3: TGTGCCAGCAGTTTCGTGGAGAACACTGAAGCTTTCTTT. This sequence encodes CASSFVENTEAFF.

This chain joins TRBV5-1 and TRBJ1-2; D uncertain. V gave up 4 bases and J gave up 0 bases, with 10 bases separating them. From germline, CDR1 is SGHRS and CDR2 YFSETQ. This CDR3 is built from 14 residues. CDR3 DNA sequence: TGCGCCAGCAGCCCAGACACCACTAACTATGGCTACACCTTC. This gives the protein CASSPDTTNYGYTF.

V usage is TRBV2 and J usage is TRBJ1-1, with 9 bases that match TRBD1. The germline CDR1 and CDR2 sequences are SNHLY and FYNNEI. V trimming: 5 bases; J trimming: 3 bases; junction bases outside the gene matches: 4. This CDR3 comprises 14 residues. CDR3 sequence (DNA): TGTGCCAGCAGTCCCGGGACAGGGTACACTGAAGCTTTCTTT. It is translated as CASSPGTGYTEAFF.